This TCR beta chain was found in a study of T cell responses to AZD1222 COVID-19 vaccine. Regarding this clone: Its antigen is as yet unknown.

TCRdb's table, derived via immunoSEQ multiplex PCR, lists solely in-frame clones and lacks some. This repertoire shows 45,000 to 55,000 clones, about 86% found once; its top ten account for 10%. Study findings and constraints: The donor group comprised mostly white British people and more females; the analysis possibly underestimated clonal diversity. Only 5 or 6 AZD1222 recipients were seropositive at baseline. Regions 160-218 and 743-854 dominated among vaccine-associated CD4 TCRs spanning spike.

This TCR derives from an adult in good health. Source: peripheral blood, taken on day 0 of AZD1222 vaccination.

CDR3 amino acids: CASSRNLQGPVVAFF. CDR3 DNA sequence: TGTGCCAGCAGTCGCAACTTACAGGGTCCCGTGGTCGCTTTCTTT. This chain links TRBV6-2 or TRBV6-3 with TRBJ1-1; the D gene is possibly TRBD1 (6 bases). Looked up from germline, CDR1 is MNHEY and CDR2 is SVGEGT. V dropped 5 bases and J dropped 11 bases, with 24 bases sitting between them. The CDR3 sequence is 15 residues long.